This record covers a single T cell receptor (beta chain). The germline gives CDR1 SGDLS, CDR2 YYNGEE. The V segment lost 7 bases and the J segment 7 bases; nucleotides outside the gene matches: 10. The CDR3 contains 14 residues. The sample originates from a study of blood T cell repertoires in COVID-19. Sequencing used immunoSEQ multiplex PCR; TCRdb keeps in-frame clones, though not all of them. The table shows 70,000 to 85,000 clones, with 82% occurring only once. The V gene is TRBV9, the J gene TRBJ1-4, with 7 bases matching TRBD1. The material sequenced was peripheral blood. This receptor was obtained from a man older than 75 with acute or convalescent COVID-19. CDR3: CASGSQGEGEKLFF. CDR3 nucleotides: TGTGCCAGCGGGTCTCAGGGGGAAGGTGAAAAACTGTTTTTT.